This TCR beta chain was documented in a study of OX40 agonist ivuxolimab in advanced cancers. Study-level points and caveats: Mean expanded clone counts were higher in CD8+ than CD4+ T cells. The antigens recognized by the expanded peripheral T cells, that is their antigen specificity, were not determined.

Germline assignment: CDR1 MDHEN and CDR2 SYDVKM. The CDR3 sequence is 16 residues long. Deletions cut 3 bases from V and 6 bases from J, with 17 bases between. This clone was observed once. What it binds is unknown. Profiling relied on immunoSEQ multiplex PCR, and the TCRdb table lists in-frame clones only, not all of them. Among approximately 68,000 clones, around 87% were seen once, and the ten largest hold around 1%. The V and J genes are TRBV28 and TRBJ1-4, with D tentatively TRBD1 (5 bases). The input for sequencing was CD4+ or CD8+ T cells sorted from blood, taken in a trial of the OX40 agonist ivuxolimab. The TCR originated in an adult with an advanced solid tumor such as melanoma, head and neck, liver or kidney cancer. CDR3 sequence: CASSFVGAPGYEKLFF. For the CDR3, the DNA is TGTGCCAGCAGTTTTGTCGGGGCCCCAGGCTATGAAAAACTGTTTTTT.